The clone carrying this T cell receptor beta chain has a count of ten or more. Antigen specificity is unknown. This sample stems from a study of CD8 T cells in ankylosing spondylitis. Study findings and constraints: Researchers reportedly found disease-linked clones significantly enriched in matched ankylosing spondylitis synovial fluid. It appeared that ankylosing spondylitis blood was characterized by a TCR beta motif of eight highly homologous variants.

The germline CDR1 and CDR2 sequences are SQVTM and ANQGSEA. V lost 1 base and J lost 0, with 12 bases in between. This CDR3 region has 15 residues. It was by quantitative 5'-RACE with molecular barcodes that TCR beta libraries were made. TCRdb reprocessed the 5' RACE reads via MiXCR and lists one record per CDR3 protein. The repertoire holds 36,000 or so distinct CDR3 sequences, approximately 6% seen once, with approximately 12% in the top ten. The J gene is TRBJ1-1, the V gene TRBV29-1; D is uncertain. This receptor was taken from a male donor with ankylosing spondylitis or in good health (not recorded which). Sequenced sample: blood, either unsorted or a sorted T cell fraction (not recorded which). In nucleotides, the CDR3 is TGCAGCGTTGAAGCCGCAGGAGGTATGAACACTGAAGCTTTCTTT. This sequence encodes CSVEAAGGMNTEAFF.